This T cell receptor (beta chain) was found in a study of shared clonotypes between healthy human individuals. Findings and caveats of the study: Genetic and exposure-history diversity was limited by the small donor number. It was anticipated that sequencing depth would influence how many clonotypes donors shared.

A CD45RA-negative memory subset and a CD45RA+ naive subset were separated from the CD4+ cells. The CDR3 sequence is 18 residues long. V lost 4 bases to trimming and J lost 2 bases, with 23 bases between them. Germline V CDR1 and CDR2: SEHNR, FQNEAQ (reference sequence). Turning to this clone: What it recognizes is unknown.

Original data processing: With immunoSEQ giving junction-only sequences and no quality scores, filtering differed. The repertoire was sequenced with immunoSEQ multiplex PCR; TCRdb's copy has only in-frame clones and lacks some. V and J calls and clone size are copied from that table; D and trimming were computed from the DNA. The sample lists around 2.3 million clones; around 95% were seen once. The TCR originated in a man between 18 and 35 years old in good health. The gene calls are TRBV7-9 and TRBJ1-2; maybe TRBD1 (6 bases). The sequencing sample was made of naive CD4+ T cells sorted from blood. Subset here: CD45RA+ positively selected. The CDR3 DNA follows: TGTGCCAGCAGCTCACGGACGGACCAGGGGTCGGAGAACTATGGCTACACCTTC. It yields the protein CASSSRTDQGSENYGYTF.